This T cell receptor (beta chain) was documented in a study of shared clonotypes between healthy human individuals. The data were produced by immunoSEQ multiplex PCR, yet TCRdb's version contains in-frame clones alone and is incomplete. The repertoire includes over a million clones, around 78% of them detected once, and roughly 0.57% sits in the top ten. Germline V gene sequence: CDR1 SQVTM, CDR2 ANQGSEA. V was trimmed by 4 bases and J by 6 bases, leaving 12 bases between them. The CDR3 sequence is 12 residues long. The chain is built from TRBV29-1 and TRBJ1-1, with D possibly TRBD1 on 5 matching bases. Material for sequencing was memory CD4+ T cells from PBMCs. Subset reported: CD45RA-negative fraction. The TCR sequence derives from a man between 18 and 29 years old in good health. Some clones in this sample may be carry-over from other donors' samples. The CDR3 region is CSVATGRAEAFF. The CDR3 DNA is TGCAGCGTTGCAACAGGACGGGCTGAAGCTTTCTTT.